This T cell receptor beta chain stems from a study of T-cell reconstitution after alpha-beta-depleted transplantation in children. This clonotype was counted only a few times. The antigen remains undetermined. Molecular barcoding with unique molecular identifiers was used for the TCRbeta library. TCRdb reanalysed the PCR reads using MiXCR and keeps one entry per CDR3 protein. The data hold about 510,000 distinct CDR3 sequences, with over 9.5% observed a single time. The V gene's germline CDR1 is SGHTA and CDR2 FQGNSA. Deletions cut 1 base from V and 4 bases from J, with 11 bases between. The CDR3 totals 14 residues. Study results and caveats: From surviving recipient T cells and thymic progenitors came the high day-60 TCRbeta diversity observed in some patients. After transplant, at about two months, alpha-beta T cells were reportedly derived from several hundred expanded graft clones. A year had passed since transplant, and T-cell counts and diversity by then came mostly from newly produced T cells.

The TCR originated in a female patient aged 2-15 years who had a stem cell transplant for aplastic anemia, so the T cells may come from the graft donor. The chain joins TRBV7-2 to TRBJ2-7; D is possibly TRBD1 (6 bases). Sequenced material: PBMCs, mostly from graft donor cells, taken 180 days after TCRalphabeta/CD19-depleted stem cell transplant. The CDR3 here is CASSLGEQGYEQYF. The CDR3 coding sequence is TGTGCCAGCAGCTTAGGGGAGCAGGGGTACGAGCAGTACTTC.